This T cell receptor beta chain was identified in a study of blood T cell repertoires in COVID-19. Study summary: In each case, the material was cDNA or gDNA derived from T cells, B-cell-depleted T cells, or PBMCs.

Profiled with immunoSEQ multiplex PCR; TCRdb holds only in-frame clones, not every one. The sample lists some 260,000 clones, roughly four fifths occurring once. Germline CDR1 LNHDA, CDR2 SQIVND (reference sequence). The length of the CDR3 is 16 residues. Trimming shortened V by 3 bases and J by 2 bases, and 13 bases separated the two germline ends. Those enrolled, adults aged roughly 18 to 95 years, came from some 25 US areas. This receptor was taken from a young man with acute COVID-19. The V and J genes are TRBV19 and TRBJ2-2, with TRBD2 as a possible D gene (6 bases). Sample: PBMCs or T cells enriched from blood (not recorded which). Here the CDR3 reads CASSIGSGPNTGELFF. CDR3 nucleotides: TGTGCCAGTAGTATCGGGAGCGGGCCCAACACCGGGGAGCTGTTTTTT.